The entry below gives a single T cell receptor (beta chain) sequence along with its context. Its antigen is as yet unknown. The record originates from a study of regulatory T cells in long-lasting Graves disease. Study-wide findings and caveats: Persistent Graves' patients showed less TCR diversity than newly diagnosed ones.

Time point here: newly diagnosed GD, antithyroid drugs for less than 3 months. RNA isolated from PBMCs was used to make the TCR library. TCR beta libraries were built with iRepertoire HTBI primers and Arm-PCR of CDR3 regions. TCRdb re-called the multiplex PCR reads with MiXCR, one entry per CDR3 protein. The sample holds 450,000 to 700,000 distinct CDR3 sequences; about 13% are singletons and the top ten take about 9.1%. These same data were also listed under a study on T cells in Graves' hyperthyroidism and ophthalmopathy.

The source material was peripheral blood mononuclear cells (PBMCs), sampled at new diagnosis, from a patient treated with antithyroid drugs. The sequence derives from a man younger than 45 with Graves disease.

This CDR3 is CASGAGGYTF. Written as DNA, the CDR3 is TGTGCCAGCGGGGCAGGCGGCTACACCTTC. The chain couples TRBV28 to TRBJ1-2; tentatively, D is TRBD1 (5 bases). The V gene lost 8 bases and the J gene lost 8 bases, with 9 bases spanning the gap. The CDR3 sequence is 10 residues long. Germline loops: CDR1 MDHEN, CDR2 SYDVKM.